The 27 T cell receptor beta chains in this list originate from one sample, sequenced in a study of T cell responses to AZD1222 COVID-19 vaccine (dated by TCRdb to the early 2020s). Library prep was done by the immunoSEQ multiplex PCR assay. TCRdb took this table from immuneACCESS and kept in-frame rearrangements with V and J called. Such tables lack part of the clones; where checked against another copy, unresolved V genes explain under half of the gap, and the rest is unexplained. The sample table holds around 110,000 clones, of which 80% to 90% were seen once. The ten largest clones take up roughly 3.7% of the sample. This sample's time point label indicates: baseline before first vaccination. The sample's treatment or condition label is to be understood as: meningococcal conjugate vaccine given as trial control. The specimen comprised peripheral blood, sampled on day 0 of MenACWY control vaccination. The source is an adult in good health.

The chain carries TRBV6-6 and TRBJ1-6; 7 bases map to TRBD1. Germline V gene sequence: CDR1 MNHNY, CDR2 SVGAGI (reference sequence). The CDR3 sequence is 16 residues long. V lost 6 bases and J lost 7; bases outside the gene matches: 12. The CDR3 nucleotides are TGTGCCAGCAGCTTGGGGACAGACCACCTAAATTCACCCCTCCACTTT. This gives the protein CASSLGTDHLNSPLHF.

The genes are TRBV25-1 and TRBJ1-4, with D possibly TRBD1 on 5 matching bases. Germline loops: CDR1 MGHDK, CDR2 SYGVNS. This CDR3 spans 17 amino acids. V was clipped by 5 bases and J by 0 bases, with 16 bases between them. CDR3 in amino acids: CASSPRGGLATNEKLFF. The CDR3 region has the DNA TGTGCCAGCAGTCCAAGGGGAGGGCTAGCAACTAATGAAAAACTGTTTTTT.

A single count supports this clone. The chain joins TRBV5-6 to TRBJ1-6; possibly TRBD1 for D (5 bases). Between the trimmed V and J ends, which lost 2 bases and 7 bases, there was a span of 10 bases. This CDR3 has 14 residues. Looked up from germline, CDR1 is SGHDT and CDR2 is YYEEEE. The CDR3 DNA sequence: TGTGCCAGCAGCTTAGGACAAGGAAATTCACCCCTCCACTTT. This encodes CASSLGQGNSPLHF. Full variable domain (remainder filled in from reference TRBV5-6 and TRBJ1-6): DAGVTQSPTHLIKTRGQQVTLRCSPKSGHDTVSWYQQALGQGPQFIFQYYEEEERQRGNFPDRFSGHQFPNYSSELNVNALLLGDSALYLCASSLGQGNSPLHFGNGTRLTVT.

This chain connects TRBV5-1 to TRBJ2-7, with D perhaps matching TRBD1 (5 bases). The CDR3 consists of 16 residues. Trimming left V 2 bases short and J 0 bases short, with 15 bases between. CDR1 is SGHRS and CDR2 is YFSETQ in the germline V gene. The CDR3 DNA is TGCGCCAGCAGCTTTGGCCCCAGGGCGGACTCCTACGAGCAGTACTTC. This sequence encodes CASSFGPRADSYEQYF.

V and J are TRBV5-4 and TRBJ2-2, with TRBD2 identical over 11 bases. From germline, CDR1 is SGHNT and CDR2 YYREEE (reference sequence). J lost 4 bases, V lost 3 bases, and 14 bases had no gene match. The CDR3 loop spans 19 amino acids. CDR3 in DNA: TGTGCCAGCAGCTCCGTTGGGATAGCGGGGGGGCCGAGCACCGGGGAGCTGTTTTTT. Protein sequence: CASSSVGIAGGPSTGELFF.

This clone was recorded only once. This chain links TRBV2 with TRBJ2-5; 9 positions agree with TRBD1. Germline trimming cut 9 bases from V and 0 bases from J; bases unmatched to any gene: 11. Germline CDR1 SNHLY, CDR2 FYNNEI. The CDR3 consists of 16 residues. The CDR3 loop is CASQTPGTGNQETQYF. CDR3 nucleotide sequence: TGTGCCAGTCAAACCCCCGGGACAGGGAACCAAGAGACCCAGTACTTC.

This clone was found once. The gene calls are TRBV13 and TRBJ1-2; the match to TRBD1 covers 8 bases. This CDR3 spans 16 amino acids. The germline V gene encodes CDR1 PRHDT and CDR2 FYEKMQ (reference sequence). After removal of 5 bases from V and 6 bases from J, the junction contained 14 bases not matched to a gene. DNA of the CDR3: TGTGCCAGCAGCCAGGGGGCCGTTCCATTCGGCGATGGCTACACCTTC. Translating gives CASSQGAVPFGDGYTF.

The rearrangement uses TRBV5-1 and TRBJ2-3, with D hard to call. The CDR3 totals 14 residues. V lost 4 bases, J lost 4 bases, and 13 bases lay in between. CDR1 is SGHRS and CDR2 is YFSETQ in the germline V gene. The CDR3 coding sequence is TGCGCCAGCAGCCTTTATAGTTCGGCAGATACGCAGTATTTT. Encoded protein: CASSLYSSADTQYF.

The gene calls are TRBV2 and TRBJ2-1; 8 bases agree with TRBD2. The CDR3 consists of 16 residues. Trimming removed 6 bases from V and 2 bases from J; junction bases left unmatched: 9. The germline CDR1 and CDR2 sequences are SNHLY and FYNNEI. The CDR3 DNA reads TGTGCCAGCAGGCGATCAAGCGGGGGCACCTACAATGAGCAGTTCTTC. It is translated as CASRRSSGGTYNEQFF. The variable domain in full, completed from reference TRBV2 and TRBJ2-1, reads EPEVTQTPSHQVTQMGQEVILRCVPISNHLYFYWYRQILGQKVEFLVSFYNNEISEKSEIFDDQFSVERPDGSNFTLKIRSTKLEDSAMYFCASRRSSGGTYNEQFFGPGTRLTVL.

V and J are TRBV15 and TRBJ1-6, with D uncertain. There are 15 residues in the CDR3. Germline V gene data show CDR1 as LNHNV and CDR2 as YYDKDF (reference sequence). Trimming cost V 0 bases and J 7 bases, with 10 bases left between them. The CDR3 loop reads CATSRDLKENSPLHF. For the CDR3, the DNA is TGTGCCACCAGCAGAGATCTTAAGGAGAATTCACCCCTCCACTTT.

The chain combines TRBV19 with TRBJ1-1, with TRBD1 matching over 7 bases. With 6 bases clipped from V and 0 bases from J, the junction kept 16 bases outside the gene matches. Germline lookup yields CDR1 LNHDA and CDR2 SQIVND (reference sequence). The CDR3 has 18 residues. CDR3 DNA sequence: TGTGCCAGTAGCCGCTTTATCGACAGGGAACTGATGAACACTGAAGCTTTCTTT. As protein: CASSRFIDRELMNTEAFF. Full variable domain (outside the CDR3, taken from reference TRBV19 and TRBJ1-1): DGGITQSPKYLFRKEGQNVTLSCEQNLNHDAMYWYRQDPGQGLRLIYYSQIVNDFQKGDIAEGYSVSREKKESFPLTVTSAQKNPTAFYLCASSRFIDRELMNTEAFFGQGTRLTVV.

The genes are TRBV6-2 or TRBV6-3 and TRBJ1-2; TRBD1 might be the D (5 bases). V was clipped by 0 bases and J by 8 bases, with 13 bases between them. The CDR3 extends over 14 amino acids. Germline CDR1 reads MNHEY; CDR2 reads SVGEGT. The CDR3 is CASSYSIRVRGYTF. In DNA form, the CDR3 reads TGTGCCAGCAGTTACTCGATCAGGGTCCGGGGCTACACCTTC.

This sequence joins TRBV27 and TRBJ2-7; 7 bases line up with TRBD2. Per the germline V gene, CDR1 is MNHEY and CDR2 is SMNVEV (reference sequence). This CDR3 region has 14 residues. V was pared by 3 bases and J by 5 bases, with 7 bases of the junction left unmatched. CDR3 protein: CASSLRLAAHEQYF. In nucleotides, the CDR3 is TGTGCCAGCAGTTTGCGGCTAGCGGCCCACGAGCAGTACTTC.

The chain joins TRBV4-1 to TRBJ2-7; 8 bases map to TRBD2. The germline V gene encodes CDR1 MGHRA and CDR2 YSYEKL. The CDR3 spans 16 residues. Trimming removed 6 bases from V and 5 bases from J; junction bases left unmatched: 15. CDR3 DNA: TGCGCCAGCAGAATAGATCCGGGACTAGTATCCCACGAGCAGTACTTC. Residues: CASRIDPGLVSHEQYF.

This clone was picked up one time. V and J are TRBV5-1 and TRBJ2-7, with 8 bases identical to TRBD1. This CDR3 comprises 15 residues. The V gene end was trimmed by 0 bases and the J gene end by 0 bases; junction bases not matched to a gene: 2. Germline V gene data show CDR1 as SGHRS and CDR2 as YFSETQ. The CDR3 DNA sequence: TGCGCCAGCAGCTTGGGACAGGGGTACTCCTACGAGCAGTACTTC. It specifies CASSLGQGYSYEQYF.

This clone was seen only a few times. V and J are TRBV3-1 (or the pseudogene TRBV3-2) and TRBJ1-6; D is unclear. V lost 1 base and J lost 10, with 14 bases in between. The germline gives CDR1 LGHDT, CDR2 YNNKEL (reference sequence). This CDR3 has 15 amino acids. Here the CDR3 DNA reads TGTGCCAGCAGCCAAGTAGCGCGGGGTAACTCACCCCTCCACTTT. Amino acid sequence: CASSQVARGNSPLHF.

V and J are TRBV7-9 and TRBJ1-1; maybe TRBD1 (5 bases). The germline V gene encodes CDR1 SEHNR and CDR2 FQNEAQ (reference sequence). The CDR3 extends over 12 amino acids. V was trimmed by 2 bases and J by 10 bases, leaving 11 bases between them. The CDR3 nucleotides are TGTGCCAGCAGCTTATCGGGGGAAGGAGCTTTCTTT. Translated: CASSLSGEGAFF.

The chain links TRBV6-5 to TRBJ1-5, with TRBD1 matching 9 bases. With V trimmed by 8 bases and J by 2 bases, 4 bases remained unmatched. This CDR3 region has 14 residues. CDR1 MNHEY and CDR2 SVGAGI come from the germline V gene. The CDR3 sequence: CASLTGGGNQPQHF. DNA for the CDR3: TGTGCCAGCCTTACAGGGGGCGGCAATCAGCCCCAGCATTTT.

The chain employs TRBV6-6 and TRBJ2-7, with TRBD1 identical over 9 bases. Germline CDR1 reads MNHNY; CDR2 reads SVGAGI (reference sequence). Trimming took 0 bases from V and 7 from J; bases not matched to a gene: 4. The CDR3 runs 14 residues. Here the CDR3 reads CASSYSDRGREQYF. CDR3 sequence (DNA): TGTGCCAGCAGTTACTCGGACAGGGGAAGGGAGCAGTACTTC.

The rearrangement joins TRBV28 to TRBJ1-2, with D unresolved. The V end was cut by 2 bases, the J end by 8 bases, with 9 bases between. The V gene's germline CDR1 is MDHEN and CDR2 SYDVKM. The CDR3 runs 12 residues. The CDR3: CASSLQEGGYTF. CDR3 nucleotides: TGTGCCAGCAGTTTACAGGAGGGAGGCTACACCTTC.

CDR3 bases: TGTGCCAGCAGCGTATCCGGGACGGCTAATGAAAAACTGTTTTTT. This gives the protein CASSVSGTANEKLFF. The chain links TRBV7-7 to TRBJ1-4; the D gene is possibly TRBD1 (5 bases). The CDR3 sequence is 15 residues long. Per the germline V gene, CDR1 is SSHAT and CDR2 is FNYEAQ (reference sequence). V was pared by 5 bases and J by 3 bases, with 13 bases between. The whole variable domain, filled in from reference TRBV7-7 and TRBJ1-4, reads GAGVSQSPRYKVTKRGQDVTLRCDPISSHATLYWYQQALGQGPEFLTYFNYEAQPDKSGLPSDRFSAERPEGSISTLTIQRTEQRDSAMYRCASSVSGTANEKLFFGSGTQLSVL.

This clone was seen more than once but under ten times. The genes are TRBV4-1 and TRBJ2-5; D is unclear. Germline-derived CDR1 and CDR2 are MGHRA and YSYEKL. This CDR3 is built from 13 residues. V lost 2 bases, J lost 5 bases, and 9 bases lay in between. The CDR3 coding sequence is TGCGCCAGCAGCCAATGGGCTAGGGAGACCCAGTACTTC. This sequence encodes CASSQWARETQYF.

This clone was observed a few times. The chain combines TRBV21-1 with TRBJ1-2; TRBD1, the table's D call, lacks a check against the DNA. TRBV21-1 is assigned pseudogene status. CDR3 length: 16 amino acids. The CDR3 sequence is CASSNFRAGGSYGYTF. The CDR3 region has the DNA TGTGCCAGCAGCAATTTTAGGGCAGGGGGTTCCTATGGCTACACCTTC.

V gene TRBV28 combines with J gene TRBJ2-1, with 8 bases fitting TRBD2. The CDR3 totals 15 residues. Losses at the gene ends were 4 bases for V and 6 bases for J; bases not matched to a gene: 8. Germline V gives CDR1 MDHEN, CDR2 SYDVKM. CDR3 amino acids: CASSSPGLGGNEQFF. The CDR3 region has the DNA TGTGCCAGCAGTTCACCGGGACTAGGGGGCAATGAGCAGTTCTTC.

This chain uses TRBV27 with TRBJ2-1, with D possibly being TRBD1 (6 bases). CDR1 MNHEY and CDR2 SMNVEV come from the germline V gene (reference sequence). The V and J ends lost 5 bases and 7 bases respectively, with 9 bases between them. The CDR3 extends over 12 amino acids. The CDR3 DNA sequence: TGTGCCAGCAGTCCACAGGGTAATGAGCAGTTCTTC. This translates into CASSPQGNEQFF.

V gene TRBV24-1 combines with J gene TRBJ1-3, with D unclear. The V end lost 0 bases, the J end lost 0 bases, and 11 bases lay between the germline ends. CDR1 is KGHDR and CDR2 is SFDVKD in the germline V gene. The CDR3 is 17 amino acids. CDR3 protein: CATSDLLGLYSGNTIYF. Written as DNA, the CDR3 is TGTGCCACCAGTGATTTGCTCGGACTCTACTCTGGAAACACCATATATTTT.

The chain links TRBV6-1 to TRBJ2-7; D not certain. The V end lost 3 bases, the J end lost 2 bases, and 8 bases lay between the germline ends. The CDR3 has 13 residues. Germline V CDR1 and CDR2: MNHNS, SASEGT. In nucleotides, the CDR3 is TGTGCCAGCAGTGATAGGACCACCTACGAGCAGTACTTC. It encodes CASSDRTTYEQYF.